These T cell receptor beta chains were read from a single sample in a study of T cell repertoires in ileal Crohn's disease. This table comes from immunoSEQ multiplex PCR, and its TCRdb copy is limited to in-frame clones, with some not included. The sample has approximately 27,000 clones; about 81% are singletons. The material sequenced was ileal tissue. Source of these receptors: an adult with Crohn's disease. Each CDR3 is given with its conserved first and last residue. The order of the fields is J gene, clone size, V gene, D gene, CDR3 DNA, CDR3 protein. The D gene is left open where the match is weak. Clone size is given for some rows only: seen once, a few or many times, or a class if the clone is expanded.

j_gene: TRBJ1-5
abundance: -
v_gene: TRBV5-5
d_gene: -
CDR3nt: TGTGCCAGCAGACTGGGGCTAGGGGGCAATCAGCCCCAGCATTTT
CDR3aa: CASRLGLGGNQPQHF

j_gene: TRBJ2-1
abundance: few
v_gene: TRBV27
d_gene: -
CDR3nt: TGTGCCAGCAGTTTAATCGGGGGGCGATACAATGAGCAGTTCTTC
CDR3aa: CASSLIGGRYNEQFF

j_gene: TRBJ1-6
abundance: -
v_gene: TRBV5-6
d_gene: -
CDR3nt: TGTGCCAGCAGCTTGGCCCACGGACAGCCCTATAATTCACCCCTCCACTTT
CDR3aa: CASSLAHGQPYNSPLHF

j_gene: TRBJ1-2
abundance: -
v_gene: TRBV5-6
d_gene: TRBD1
CDR3nt: TGTGCCAGCAGTCCGGGACAGGACTATGGCTACACCTTC
CDR3aa: CASSPGQDYGYTF

j_gene: TRBJ2-5
abundance: -
v_gene: TRBV2
d_gene: -
CDR3nt: TGTGCCAGCCTTTGGAGGGGACTTAGGGTCCAAGAGACCCAGTACTTC
CDR3aa: CASLWRGLRVQETQYF

j_gene: TRBJ1-3
abundance: -
v_gene: TRBV29-1
d_gene: -
CDR3nt: TGCAGCGTCTTTCAGGGGCAAGGAAACACCATATATTTT
CDR3aa: CSVFQGQGNTIYF

j_gene: TRBJ1-2
abundance: few
v_gene: TRBV5-6
d_gene: -
CDR3nt: TGTGCCAGCAGTATCGGGACTGCCGTTTGGGGTGGCTACACCTTC
CDR3aa: CASSIGTAVWGGYTF

j_gene: TRBJ2-1
abundance: -
v_gene: TRBV7-9
d_gene: -
CDR3nt: TGTGCCAGCAGCCAGGGCCCTTACAATGAGCAGTTCTTC
CDR3aa: CASSQGPYNEQFF

j_gene: TRBJ1-4
abundance: once
v_gene: TRBV4-1
d_gene: TRBD1
CDR3nt: TGCGCCAGCAGCCAAGATCGGACAGGGAGCAGGGAAAAACTGTTTTTT
CDR3aa: CASSQDRTGSREKLFF

j_gene: TRBJ2-5
abundance: -
v_gene: TRBV2
d_gene: TRBD2
CDR3nt: TGTGCCAGCAGCCTCGGACTAGCGGGGGGGTCGGAGACCCAGTACTTC
CDR3aa: CASSLGLAGGSETQYF

j_gene: TRBJ2-1
abundance: -
v_gene: TRBV6-5
d_gene: -
CDR3nt: TGTGCCAGCAGTTACGGGAGAAACAATGAGCAGTTCTTC
CDR3aa: CASSYGRNNEQFF

j_gene: TRBJ1-5
abundance: -
v_gene: TRBV19
d_gene: TRBD1
CDR3nt: TGTGCCAGTAGCCCACCGGGACAGAGGAATAGCAATCAGCCCCAGCATTTT
CDR3aa: CASSPPGQRNSNQPQHF

j_gene: TRBJ1-1
abundance: -
v_gene: TRBV9
d_gene: -
CDR3nt: TGTGCCAGCAGCCCTCCCTCAGGCACTGAAGCTTTCTTT
CDR3aa: CASSPPSGTEAFF

j_gene: TRBJ1-2
abundance: -
v_gene: TRBV7-9
d_gene: -
CDR3nt: TGTGCCAGCAGCTTCCCAGGGATCTATGGCTACACCTTC
CDR3aa: CASSFPGIYGYTF

j_gene: TRBJ1-5
abundance: -
v_gene: TRBV18
d_gene: -
CDR3nt: TGTGCCAGCTCACCCGTCGGCGGGGGCAATCAGCCCCAGCATTTT
CDR3aa: CASSPVGGGNQPQHF

j_gene: TRBJ1-5
abundance: -
v_gene: TRBV6-5
d_gene: -
CDR3nt: TGTGCCAGCAGCCGGAGACAGCGTAGCAATCAGCCCCAGCATTTT
CDR3aa: CASSRRQRSNQPQHF

j_gene: TRBJ2-1
abundance: few
v_gene: TRBV7-9
d_gene: TRBD1
CDR3nt: TGTGCCAGCAGCCAGCGACAGGGGGCCAGTGAGCAGTTCTTC
CDR3aa: CASSQRQGASEQFF

j_gene: TRBJ1-6
abundance: few
v_gene: TRBV25-1
d_gene: -
CDR3nt: TGTGCCAGCAGTGAGCCTGGGTCGGGAGGGATCGCCCTCCACTTT
CDR3aa: CASSEPGSGGIALHF

j_gene: TRBJ2-3
abundance: -
v_gene: TRBV9
d_gene: TRBD2
CDR3nt: TGTGCCAGCAGCGGGTTAGCGGGGGGGATAGTAGATACGCAGTATTTT
CDR3aa: CASSGLAGGIVDTQYF

j_gene: TRBJ1-3
abundance: -
v_gene: TRBV5-6
d_gene: TRBD1
CDR3nt: TGTGCCAGCAGCTTTATGAGGACAGGGGTGTTCTCGGGTGGAAACACCATATATTTT
CDR3aa: CASSFMRTGVFSGGNTIYF

j_gene: TRBJ2-7
abundance: -
v_gene: TRBV7-2
d_gene: -
CDR3nt: TGTGCCAGCGGCTCCCCGGAGAAGCGGGCGGGGGCCACCCAGGAGCAGTACTTC
CDR3aa: CASGSPEKRAGATQEQYF

j_gene: TRBJ1-1
abundance: -
v_gene: TRBV29-1
d_gene: TRBD1
CDR3nt: TGCAGCGGGGGACAGGGGGCGAACACTGAAGCTTTCTTT
CDR3aa: CSGGQGANTEAFF

j_gene: TRBJ2-1
abundance: -
v_gene: TRBV4-2
d_gene: TRBD2
CDR3nt: TGTGCCAGCAGCCAAAGATTAGCGGGGGGAAACAATGAGCAGTTCTTC
CDR3aa: CASSQRLAGGNNEQFF

j_gene: TRBJ2-1
abundance: -
v_gene: TRBV6-4
d_gene: -
CDR3nt: TGTGCCAGCACTAGACTAGGACGGCATGGGGATGAGCAGTTCTTC
CDR3aa: CASTRLGRHGDEQFF

j_gene: TRBJ2-3
abundance: -
v_gene: TRBV25-1
d_gene: TRBD1
CDR3nt: TGTGCCAGCAGTGGATTGACAGGGGCCTACACAGATACGCAGTATTTT
CDR3aa: CASSGLTGAYTDTQYF

j_gene: TRBJ2-6
abundance: -
v_gene: TRBV11-1
d_gene: -
CDR3nt: TGTGCCAGCAGCTCTGGACGGGGGACGTCTCCCGGGGCCAACGTCCTGACTTTC
CDR3aa: CASSSGRGTSPGANVLTF

j_gene: TRBJ2-3
abundance: -
v_gene: TRBV6-5
d_gene: -
CDR3nt: TGTGCCAGCAGTTACGACGGACACCTAAGCACAGATACGCAGTATTTT
CDR3aa: CASSYDGHLSTDTQYF

j_gene: TRBJ1-1
abundance: few
v_gene: TRBV7-9
d_gene: -
CDR3nt: TGTGCCAGCAGCTTAGTTCAGGGGCAGACTGAAGCTTTCTTT
CDR3aa: CASSLVQGQTEAFF

j_gene: TRBJ2-5
abundance: -
v_gene: TRBV5-1
d_gene: TRBD1
CDR3nt: TGCGCCAGCAGCTTGGGGGGGGGACAGGGGGCTGAGGAGACCCAGTACTTC
CDR3aa: CASSLGGGQGAEETQYF

j_gene: TRBJ1-2
abundance: -
v_gene: TRBV10-3
d_gene: TRBD1
CDR3nt: TGTGCCATCAGTGAGTCGACAGGGGGCCATGGCTACACCTTC
CDR3aa: CAISESTGGHGYTF

j_gene: TRBJ2-7
abundance: once
v_gene: TRBV10-3
d_gene: TRBD2
CDR3nt: TGTGCCATCGGCGGGGGGCAGGGGAGATCCTACGAGCAGTACTTC
CDR3aa: CAIGGGQGRSYEQYF

j_gene: TRBJ1-1
abundance: -
v_gene: TRBV11-3
d_gene: -
CDR3nt: TGTGCCAGCAGCTCCCCAACAGGCACTGAAGCTTTCTTT
CDR3aa: CASSSPTGTEAFF

j_gene: TRBJ2-5
abundance: -
v_gene: TRBV6-5
d_gene: TRBD1
CDR3nt: TGTGCCAGCAGTTACGGGACAGGGGTTCTCTCAGAGACCCAGTACTTC
CDR3aa: CASSYGTGVLSETQYF

j_gene: TRBJ1-5
abundance: once
v_gene: TRBV18
d_gene: TRBD1
CDR3nt: TGTGCCAGCTCACCAGGGACAGGGGGGGATCAGCCCCAGCATTTT
CDR3aa: CASSPGTGGDQPQHF

j_gene: TRBJ1-5
abundance: -
v_gene: TRBV10-3
d_gene: -
CDR3nt: TGTGCCATCAGCACCGACGGGGATCAGCCCCAGCATTTT
CDR3aa: CAISTDGDQPQHF

j_gene: TRBJ1-2
abundance: -
v_gene: TRBV6-1
d_gene: -
CDR3nt: TGTGCCAGCAACCCGAGTGCGGGCTATGGCTACACCTTC
CDR3aa: CASNPSAGYGYTF

j_gene: TRBJ1-2
abundance: -
v_gene: TRBV10-3
d_gene: TRBD1
CDR3nt: TGTGCCATCAGTGGGACAGGGAACTATGGCTACACCTTC
CDR3aa: CAISGTGNYGYTF

j_gene: TRBJ1-2
abundance: -
v_gene: TRBV5-1
d_gene: -
CDR3nt: TGCGCCAGCAGCTTGGGGGGGGGCGACTATGGCTACACCTTC
CDR3aa: CASSLGGGDYGYTF

j_gene: TRBJ1-4
abundance: -
v_gene: TRBV5-1
d_gene: TRBD1
CDR3nt: TGCGCCAGCAGCTTGGGACAGGGGAATGAAAAACTGTTTTTT
CDR3aa: CASSLGQGNEKLFF

j_gene: TRBJ1-3
abundance: once
v_gene: TRBV6-6
d_gene: -
CDR3nt: TGTGCCAGCGCACACCGGAGCTCTGGAAACACCATATATTTT
CDR3aa: CASAHRSSGNTIYF

j_gene: TRBJ1-2
abundance: -
v_gene: TRBV11-2
d_gene: -
CDR3nt: TGTGCCAGCAGCTTAGGTGACTGGGTAGGCTACACCTTC
CDR3aa: CASSLGDWVGYTF